The 5 T cell receptor beta chains below all came from one sample that was sequenced in a study of cytomegalovirus exposure and HLA in healthy donors. The PCR was carried out with 60 Vbeta primers and 13 Jbeta primers. Sequenced by immunoSEQ multiplex PCR; TCRdb stores in-frame clones only, minus some. The sample has about 190,000 clones, over 70% seen once. The sample consisted of PBMCs. The receptors come from a woman aged 30 to 39 in good health and CMV-seropositive.

Only one count was recorded for this clone. The chain carries TRBV4-1 and TRBJ1-2, with D possibly being TRBD1 (6 bases). The CDR3 is made up of 11 amino acids. CDR1 MGHRA and CDR2 YSYEKL come from the germline V gene. Between the trimmed V and J ends, which lost 8 bases and 5 bases, there was a span of 9 bases. The chain's CDR3 is CASSQGYGYTF. DNA of the CDR3: TGCGCCAGCTCTCAGGGGTATGGCTACACCTTC.

The V gene is TRBV7-2, the J gene TRBJ2-4, with TRBD2 matching 8 bases. This CDR3 comprises 16 residues. Germline CDR1 reads SGHTA; CDR2 reads FQGNSA. Trimming removed 4 bases from V and 0 bases from J; junction bases left unmatched: 5. The CDR3 coding sequence is TGTGCCAGCAGCTCGATAGCGGGAAGAGCCAAAAACATTCAGTACTTC. Residues: CASSSIAGRAKNIQYF.

This chain joins TRBV28 and TRBJ2-3; TRBD2 matches 14 bases. This CDR3 has 17 residues. J gave up 9 bases and V 7 bases, and 15 bases lay outside the gene matches. Germline CDR1 and CDR2: MDHEN and SYDVKM. Here the CDR3 reads CASTLGPGTSGRKTQYF. CDR3 nucleotide sequence: TGTGCCAGCACCTTAGGCCCCGGGACTAGCGGGAGAAAGACGCAGTATTTT.

This chain connects TRBV7-8 to TRBJ2-5; 8 bases fit TRBD2. This CDR3 has 16 residues. The V gene end was trimmed by 5 bases and the J gene end by 5 bases; junction bases not matched to a gene: 13. Germline assignment: CDR1 SGHVS and CDR2 FQNEAQ. The CDR3 here is CASSPALVAGLETQYF. CDR3 coding DNA: TGTGCCAGCAGCCCGGCCTTGGTAGCGGGACTGGAGACCCAGTACTTC.

The rearrangement joins TRBV28 to TRBJ1-2; weak D call: TRBD1 (5 bases). Germline-derived CDR1 and CDR2 are MDHEN and SYDVKM. V lost 5 bases, J lost 11 bases, and 9 bases lay in between. This CDR3 has 10 amino acids. CDR3 amino acids: CASSGGGYTF. The CDR3 coding sequence is TGTGCCAGCAGTGGGGGGGGGTACACCTTC.